This T cell receptor beta chain is drawn from a study of control samples from healthy donors and cancer patients. Measured with immunoSEQ multiplex PCR; TCRdb has only the in-frame clones, and not every one. The sample gives 75,000 to 100,000 clones, 86% of which show up once; over 1% is in the top ten. The CDR3 loop spans 16 amino acids. The J segment lost 0 bases and the V segment lost 4 bases, leaving 6 bases of the junction unmatched. Looked up from germline, CDR1 is LNHDA and CDR2 is SQIVND (reference sequence). Sequenced: blood. This TCR came from a woman between 50 and 59 years old in good health. J is TRBJ2-7 and V is TRBV19; TRBD2 matches at 10 bases. The CDR3 protein is CASSRKAGGRSYEQYF. DNA of the CDR3: TGTGCCAGTAGTAGGAAAGCGGGGGGGCGCTCCTACGAGCAGTACTTC.